A selection of T cell receptor beta chains follows, all from one sample in a study of OX40 agonist ivuxolimab in advanced cancers. Using immunoSEQ multiplex PCR, the repertoire was profiled, and TCRdb retains in-frame clones only, with some absent. Altogether about 60,000 clones are present, roughly 80% being singletons, with the ten largest covering approximately 0.75%. The sample consisted of CD4+ or CD8+ T cells sorted from blood, taken in a trial of the OX40 agonist ivuxolimab. These receptors were obtained from an adult with an advanced solid tumor such as melanoma, head and neck, liver or kidney cancer. Both conserved end residues are part of each CDR3. A clone size is listed for some rows: how often the clone was seen (once, few, many), or a class if it is expanded.

j_gene: TRBJ1-6
abundance: NA
v_gene: TRBV6-6
CDR3aa: CASRTSGTGGSPLHF

j_gene: TRBJ2-1
abundance: NA
v_gene: TRBV11-2
CDR3aa: CASSFRPNLGDEQFF

j_gene: TRBJ1-2
abundance: NA
v_gene: TRBV7-2
CDR3aa: CASSFQGVTVGYTF

j_gene: TRBJ1-2
abundance: few
v_gene: TRBV19
CDR3aa: CASSAEGATLYGYTF

j_gene: TRBJ2-7
abundance: NA
v_gene: TRBV11-2
CDR3aa: CASSPGGSGSHYEQYF

j_gene: TRBJ2-5
abundance: NA
v_gene: TRBV7-6
CDR3aa: CASSSPGTGEETQYF

j_gene: TRBJ2-7
abundance: once
v_gene: TRBV19
CDR3aa: CASSPRLVISEQYF

j_gene: TRBJ1-5
abundance: NA
v_gene: TRBV19
CDR3aa: CASRLDFNQPQHF

j_gene: TRBJ2-1
abundance: NA
v_gene: TRBV19
CDR3aa: CASSILMAGGSYNEQFF

j_gene: TRBJ2-5
abundance: NA
v_gene: TRBV5-4
CDR3aa: CASSLGTGQRPETQYF

j_gene: TRBJ1-4
abundance: NA
v_gene: TRBV29-1
CDR3aa: CSVGDEKLFF

j_gene: TRBJ1-2
abundance: NA
v_gene: TRBV6-1
CDR3aa: CASMGFNYGYTF

j_gene: TRBJ2-5
abundance: NA
v_gene: TRBV5-1
CDR3aa: CASSLVGAGRETQYF

j_gene: TRBJ2-1
abundance: few
v_gene: TRBV29-1
CDR3aa: CSATRGIEQFF

j_gene: TRBJ2-7
abundance: NA
v_gene: TRBV4-2
CDR3aa: CASSPRQGSYEQYF

j_gene: TRBJ2-5
abundance: once
v_gene: TRBV5-4
CDR3aa: CASSRYVPQETQYF

j_gene: TRBJ2-7
abundance: once
v_gene: TRBV7-2
CDR3aa: CASSLNRYSYEQYF

j_gene: TRBJ1-6
abundance: few
v_gene: TRBV25-1
CDR3aa: CATGSRDNSPLHF

j_gene: TRBJ2-7
abundance: NA
v_gene: TRBV6-1
CDR3aa: CASSLAGVYEQYF

j_gene: TRBJ1-2
abundance: NA
v_gene: TRBV19
CDR3aa: CASTSGGGYGYTF

j_gene: TRBJ1-4
abundance: NA
v_gene: TRBV19
CDR3aa: CASSLGVVANEKLFF

j_gene: TRBJ1-4
abundance: few
v_gene: TRBV10-3
CDR3aa: CAIRPGQGSEENEKLFF

j_gene: TRBJ2-3
abundance: NA
v_gene: TRBV19
CDR3aa: CASSIAGLAGGSTDTQYF

j_gene: TRBJ1-4
abundance: NA
v_gene: TRBV6-1
CDR3aa: CASRGPGPNEKLFF

j_gene: TRBJ2-5
abundance: NA
v_gene: TRBV10-3
CDR3aa: CATGTSGGAAQETQYF

j_gene: TRBJ1-3
abundance: NA
v_gene: TRBV5-1
CDR3aa: CASSLDSGNTIYF

j_gene: TRBJ2-5
abundance: NA
v_gene: TRBV9
CDR3aa: CASSVVRRESQETQYF

j_gene: TRBJ1-2
abundance: NA
v_gene: TRBV6-1
CDR3aa: CASSERSNYGYTF

j_gene: TRBJ2-1
abundance: NA
v_gene: TRBV18
CDR3aa: CASSRIPGQKNNEQFF

j_gene: TRBJ2-5
abundance: NA
v_gene: TRBV7-9
CDR3aa: CASSRLAGETQYF

j_gene: TRBJ1-3
abundance: NA
v_gene: TRBV6-1
CDR3aa: CASSERDGNTIYF

j_gene: TRBJ2-3
abundance: NA
v_gene: TRBV5-1
CDR3aa: CASSDPSGTDTQYF